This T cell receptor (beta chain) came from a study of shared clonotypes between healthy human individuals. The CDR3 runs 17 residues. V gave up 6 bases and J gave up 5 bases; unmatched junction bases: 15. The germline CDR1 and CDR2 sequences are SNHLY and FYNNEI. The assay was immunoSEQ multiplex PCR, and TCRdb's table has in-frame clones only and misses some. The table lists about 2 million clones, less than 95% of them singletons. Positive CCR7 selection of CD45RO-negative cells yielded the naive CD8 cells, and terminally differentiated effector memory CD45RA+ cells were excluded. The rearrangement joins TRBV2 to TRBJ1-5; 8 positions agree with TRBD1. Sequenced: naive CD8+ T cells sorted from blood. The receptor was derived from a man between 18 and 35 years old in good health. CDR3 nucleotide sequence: TGTGCCAGCAGGGGGCAGGGGGCAAAAGGAGTGGATCAGCCCCAGCATTTT. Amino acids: CASRGQGAKGVDQPQHF.